This TCR beta chain was observed in a study of CD8 T cells in Susac syndrome (dated by TCRdb to the late 2010s). About the investigation overall: Whether CD8+ T cell activation and differentiation in Susac syndrome was antigen driven was tested using repertoire sequencing. The study compared CD8+ T cell repertoire clonality among 12 healthy donors, around 14 Susac syndrome patients and roughly 15 multiple sclerosis patients.

V loses 2 bases of germline sequence and J loses 2 bases, and the interval between the two ends is 13 bases. CDR1 and CDR2 are read off the germline V gene as SQVTM and ANQGSEA. The CDR3 numbers 14 residues from cysteine through phenylalanine. The kept DNA is CDR3 alone, 42 bases in frame from the first base. Concerning this clonotype: No antigen is known for it. No much larger clonotype is one base removed from it; base qualities were not supplied.

The paper as a whole reports these results and caveats: The TCR sequencing and HLA analysis was acknowledged to have included a relatively small number of individuals.

Peripheral blood CD8+ and CD4+ T cells from healthy donors, Susac syndrome patients and multiple sclerosis patients were profiled by high-throughput TCR beta sequencing. Treatment-naive patients with stable or active relapsing-remitting disease fulfilling revised McDonald criteria were used as multiple sclerosis controls. Bulk CD8+ and CD4+ T cells were purified by magnetic negative isolation, whereas CD8+ TEMRA cells were enriched by FACS. Blood was collected in EDTA tubes and processed within 24 hours, with PBMCs isolated through density gradient centrifugation. PBMCs intended for TCR sequencing were cryopreserved in liquid nitrogen and thawed later in a water bath at 37 degrees C. The sorted or isolated CD4+, CD8+ and CD8+ TEMRA cells reached a purity of at least 90%. RNA was extracted with the RNeasy kit and 0.5 to 1 ug was reverse transcribed using random hexamers. The immunoSEQ multiplex PCR assay, which covers 54 Vbeta and 13 Jbeta segments, was used to amplify TCR beta CDR3 regions. PCR amplification bias was corrected by using a synthetic template baseline for primer optimization and computational correction. Concerning the study's data processing: Reads were annotated to V, D and J genes per IMGT and analyzed with immunoSEQ Analyzer, keeping only productive sequences. To calculate clonality, Shannon entropy was normalized by log2 of the number of productive unique sequences and then subtracted from one. Public and private clones were assessed among the 100 most prevalent clones of each patient and control. A clone was defined as Susac-specific if it was absent from the healthy and MS cohorts, from around 960 published viral clones and from other ImmuneACCESS disease sequences. In-frame beta chains were kept once TCRdb had trimmed the public reads at Q25 with fastp and called clones with MiXCR. When rows share a CDR3 protein, they turn into one entry using the most common DNA and genes. These V and J calls originate from TCRdb's pipeline instead of the authors' own analysis. This sample gives fewer than 80,000 distinct CDR3 sequences in total; approximately 93% of them show up just once. The ten largest clones take up 0.56% of the sample.

The clonotype originates from a human donor with multiple sclerosis. The V gene is TRBV29-1 and the J gene is TRBJ2-7, with no reliable assignment of the D segment. Material: CD8+ T cells from PBMCs. In nucleotides, the sequence is TGCAGCGTTGAACTACCAGGTCTTCCCTACGAGCAGTACTTC. This sequence encodes CSVELPGLPYEQYF.